This record looks at one TCR beta chain sequence and its context. At the DNA level, this CDR3 is encoded by other sequences in the same sample as well. In germline, CDR1 is SGHRS, CDR2 YFSETQ. The germline V and J ends were trimmed by 0 bases and 2 bases, with 7 bases remaining between them. The CDR3 spans 14 residues. This sample stems from a study of blood T cell repertoires in COVID-19. Study in general: Sites in the United States, Italy and Spain provided acute and convalescent COVID-19 samples. The analysed material was cDNA or gDNA that came from T cells, B-cell-depleted T cells, or PBMCs.

In the authors' methods: Reference gene primers were amplified, and this amplification served to estimate nucleated cell counts. Libraries were prepared by immunoSEQ multiplex PCR; TCRdb keeps only in-frame clonotypes and omits some of them. That table is the source of V, J and clone size, and D and trimming were worked out from the DNA. This table has about 350,000 clones, about 90% appearing once. Sequencing was done on a sample of peripheral blood. This rearrangement joins TRBV5-1 to TRBJ2-3; the D gene is possibly TRBD1 (6 bases). The receptor comes from a woman between 18 and 29 years old who had recovered from COVID-19. The CDR3 bases are TGCGCCAGCAGCTTGGGGACAGTCACAGATACGCAGTATTTT. This translates into CASSLGTVTDTQYF.